This entry describes one T cell receptor (beta chain). Treatment here: PENTA 11 planned treatment interruption arm or continuous ART arm. RNA-based 3' RACE libraries used unique molecular identifiers. Each CDR3 protein is one row after TCRdb ran MiXCR on the 3' RACE reads. Counted here are about 86,000 distinct CDR3 sequences, 6.9% occurring once; the ten biggest clones make up about 1.1%. The germline V and J ends were trimmed by 3 bases and 2 bases, with 7 bases remaining between them. CDR1 and CDR2 (germline): LNHDA, SQIVND (reference sequence). The CDR3 covers 13 residues. These data come from a study of HIV-infected children after antiretroviral therapy interruption.

Sequencing used CD45RA+ CD4+ T cells from PBMCs, pooled from several time points, obtained from a donor given antiretroviral therapy, either interrupted or continuous. The subset denotes: naive CD4+ CD45RA+ CD45RO- T cells. This rearrangement joins TRBV19 to TRBJ2-5; D not resolved. This TCR came from a pool of human donors with HIV. This chain's CDR3 is CASSIGIQETQYF. The CDR3, as DNA: TGTGCCAGTAGTATTGGAATTCAAGAGACCCAGTACTTC.